This T cell receptor beta chain was documented in a study of blood T cell repertoires in COVID-19. Authors' processing steps: Reference gene primer amplification gave nucleated cell count estimates. Libraries were prepared by immunoSEQ multiplex PCR; TCRdb keeps only in-frame clonotypes and omits some of them. V and J calls and clone size follow that table, whereas D and trimming were derived from the DNA. The sample carries about 160,000 clones, 80% to 90% recorded once. This CDR3 is 15 amino acids long. Trimming at V came to 4 bases and at J to 1 base, leaving 5 bases not matched to a gene. Germline CDR1 and CDR2: SGHRS and YFSETQ.

This receptor was identified in a woman in her forties or fifties in a cohort exposed to, infected with or recovered from COVID-19 (not recorded which). V gene TRBV5-1 combines with J gene TRBJ2-5; 9 bases match TRBD1. The sequenced material came from PBMCs or T cells enriched from blood (not recorded which). The CDR3 sequence is CASSTGQGGQETQYF. CDR3 DNA: TGCGCCAGCAGCACGGGACAGGGAGGCCAAGAGACCCAGTACTTC.